This is a list of T cell receptor beta chains from one sample in a study of T cell repertoires in cytomegalovirus infection. TCRdb reanalysed the reads using MiXCR and keeps one entry per CDR3 protein. This sample has about 250,000 distinct CDR3 sequences; roughly 12% occur once, and the top ten carry 1.5% to 2%. The sequencing sample was made of PBMCs. All receptors come from a human donor in good health (CMV status not recorded). Some clones in this sample may be carry-over from other donors' samples. The CDR3 runs from the conserved cysteine through the conserved F or W. The order of the fields is clone size, D gene, V gene, J gene, CDR3 DNA, CDR3 protein. D genes are given only for firm matches. Part of the rows lack a size; the others show once, few, many or a class for expanded clones.

many	NA	TRBV11-3	TRBJ2-7	TGTGCCAGCAGCTCCAGGGATAGGAACGAGCAGTACTTC	CASSSRDRNEQYF
many	NA	TRBV7-2	TRBJ1-2	TGTGCCAGCAGCTTGGGCAGGGGATCGTATGGCTACACCTTC	CASSLGRGSYGYTF
many	NA	TRBV7-2	TRBJ2-7	TGTGCCAGCAGCCCGCAACAGGGAGCGACCTTCGAGCAGTACTTC	CASSPQQGATFEQYF
few	TRBD2	TRBV2	TRBJ2-5	TGTGCCAGCAGGAGGACTAGCGGGGGACAAGAGACCCAGTACTTC	CASRRTSGGQETQYF
few	NA	TRBV7-3	TRBJ2-5	TGTGCCAGCAGACCTACAGGGAGAGAGACCCAGTACTTC	CASRPTGRETQYF
few	NA	TRBV28	TRBJ1-1	TGTGCCAGCAGTTCGTTGGGGGGGGCGGAGAACACTGAAGCTTTCTTT	CASSSLGGAENTEAFF
NA	TRBD1	TRBV29-1	TRBJ2-5	TGCAGCACCTCGGACAGGGCAAGGGAGACCCAGTACTTC	CSTSDRARETQYF
NA	TRBD1	TRBV12-3/TRBV12-4	TRBJ1-4	TGTGCCAGCAGTTTAGCGCTGACAGGGGCCGAAAAACTGTTTTTT	CASSLALTGAEKLFF
few	NA	TRBV6-2/TRBV6-3	TRBJ2-2	TGTGCCAGCAGTTACCCGAGTGGAGCGGGCGGGACCGGGGAGCTGTTTTTT	CASSYPSGAGGTGELFF
many	TRBD1	TRBV7-2	TRBJ1-4	TGTGCCAGCAGCTTAGGAGGACAGGGACGCGAAAAACTGTTTTTT	CASSLGGQGREKLFF
many	NA	TRBV7-3	TRBJ1-3	TGTGCCAGCAGCTCTACCCAGGGGAACACCATATATTTT	CASSSTQGNTIYF
NA	NA	TRBV20-1	TRBJ1-2	TGCAGTGCTAGAGATGCACAGGGTCTAGGTGGCTACACCTTC	CSARDAQGLGGYTF
NA	NA	TRBV29-1	TRBJ1-2	TGCAGCGTTGATATTGTGGGGCTAGACTATGGCTACACCTTC	CSVDIVGLDYGYTF
many	TRBD1	TRBV14	TRBJ1-5	TGTGCCAGCAGCCAAGATGGGTCTGGTCGGGACAGGCACTTACAAAATAGCAATCAGCCCCAGCATTTT	CASSQDGSGRDRHLQNSNQPQHF
many	NA	TRBV7-8	TRBJ1-3	TGTGCCAGCAGCTTCGGTGGGGGGCTTGGAAACACCATATATTTT	CASSFGGGLGNTIYF